The T cell receptor (beta chain) under discussion was sequenced for a study of neoadjuvant nivolumab and ipilimumab in lung cancer. For this clone: Its target is unknown.

Study-level points and caveats: Pretherapy blood TCR richness correlated positively with resected tumor richness. Resected tumors had greater TCR richness and clonality than uninvolved lung. From pretherapy to surgery, tumor richness and clonality rose with dual therapy. Only a single major-pathologic-response sample was available for clonality analysis.

Using immunoSEQ multiplex PCR, the repertoire was profiled, and TCRdb retains in-frame clones only, with some absent. This sample carries under 35,000 clones, approximately 90% of them seen once, and the ten largest clones take around 5.1%. Per germline, CDR1 SNHLY and CDR2 FYNNEI. V was cut by 7 bases and J by 1 base, with 8 bases left in between. The CDR3 spans 13 residues. The source is an adult with non-small cell lung cancer. The rearrangement uses TRBV2 and TRBJ2-1; D remains unclear. The source material was peripheral blood, sampled after neoadjuvant nivolumab, alone or with ipilimumab, at or shortly before surgery. CDR3 in amino acids: CASKLLSYNEQFF. DNA for the CDR3: TGTGCCAGCAAACTCCTATCCTACAATGAGCAGTTCTTC. The whole variable domain, filled in from reference TRBV2 and TRBJ2-1, reads EPEVTQTPSHQVTQMGQEVILRCVPISNHLYFYWYRQILGQKVEFLVSFYNNEISEKSEIFDDQFSVERPDGSNFTLKIRSTKLEDSAMYFCASKLLSYNEQFFGPGTRLTVL.